This TCR beta chain was sequenced for a study of spatial heterogeneity in lung cancer. On the study more broadly: Matched bulk RNA-seq gave a T cell module score that correlated strongly with tumor-region TCR transcript counts. Study-wide findings and caveats: In tumors, expanded intratumoral alpha and beta TCR counts tracked mutation counts.

Described time point: sample taken at primary tumor resection. In each case, whole RNA from tumor, nontumor lung or frozen PBMC was sequenced unsorted. Trimming cost V 1 base and J 8 bases; bases outside gene matches: 5. CDR3 length: 16 amino acids. In germline, CDR1 is LNHDA, CDR2 SQIVND (reference sequence). TCR cDNA molecules were tagged individually, and each one carried a unique molecular identifier. TCRdb processed the 5' RACE reads anew with MiXCR; each CDR3 protein has one entry. The sample has around 26,000 distinct CDR3 sequences, about 9.3% seen once. There are a few counts of this clonotype. What it recognizes is unknown.

Sample: lung tumor tissue, taken at surgery. This clonotype originated in a male donor with early-stage non-small cell lung cancer. This sequence joins TRBV19 and TRBJ2-1, with TRBD2 matching over 13 bases. This CDR3 is CASSIGTSGGYDEQFF. CDR3 DNA: TGTGCCAGTAGTATAGGGACTAGCGGGGGTTACGATGAGCAGTTCTTC.